This TCR beta chain emerged from a study of technical replicates of blood from several donors. TCRdb's table, derived via immunoSEQ multiplex PCR, lists solely in-frame clones and lacks some. Counted here are roughly 82,000 clones, roughly 95% occurring once; the ten biggest clones make up 0.3% to 0.45%. Germline CDR1 KGHSH, CDR2 LQKENI. V trimming: 3 bases; J trimming: 1 base; junction bases outside the gene matches: 6. The CDR3 totals 16 residues. This receptor was taken from a human donor in good health. This rearrangement joins TRBV18 to TRBJ1-1; 9 bases line up with TRBD1. The sample comprised T cells isolated from PBMCs. CDR3 in DNA: TGTGCCAGCTCACCCCTAAGACAGGGGGGGAACACTGAAGCTTTCTTT. Its translation: CASSPLRQGGNTEAFF.